The clone carrying this TCR beta chain was detected a few times. Antigen unknown. RNA extraction gave at least 5 micrograms of total RNA per sample. The data are from a study of blood T cells in healthy people across ages. General study findings and limits: CMV status of donors was unknown, possibly confounding expanded clonotype changes.

Together with a sample-barcoded 5' primer, a J-beta primer mix was included in a second PCR lasting roughly 6 to 12 cycles. TCRdb fed the 5' RACE reads into MiXCR, producing one record per CDR3 protein. The sample carries over a million distinct CDR3 sequences, around 40% recorded once. Specimen: blood. The TCR was taken from a young woman in good health.

The CDR3 is CASSDRTGKTDTQYF. CDR3 in DNA: TGCGCCAGCAGCGACCGGACAGGGAAGACAGATACGCAGTATTTT. This chain connects TRBV5-1 to TRBJ2-3, with 8 bases identical to TRBD1. V dropped 4 bases and J dropped 3; count of bases not matched to a gene: 7. The CDR3 spans 15 residues. Germline assignment: CDR1 SGHRS and CDR2 YFSETQ. Full variable domain (remainder filled in from reference TRBV5-1 and TRBJ2-3): KAGVTQTPRYLIKTRGQQVTLSCSPISGHRSVSWYQQTPGQGLQFLFEYFSETQRNKGNFPGRFSGRQFSNSRSEMNVSTLELGDSALYLCASSDRTGKTDTQYFGPGTRLTVL.